These 4 T cell receptor beta chains were all obtained from the same sample, sequenced in a study of T cells in women clearing cervical HPV infection (dated by TCRdb to 2017 to 2018). Libraries were built with the immunoSEQ multiplex PCR assay. In TCRdb, the immuneACCESS table is reduced to in-frame sequences with V and J assigned. These tables do not hold every clone; where another copy was compared, an unresolved V gene accounts for under half, and the others remain unexplained. The data table for this sample lists some 39,000 clones. Of the sample, 1.7% is held by the ten largest clones. The sample was blood buffy coat. These receptors were collected from a woman aged 18-70 years with a cervical HPV16 infection that either progressed to CIN3+ or cleared (not recorded which).

About this clone itself: The read terminates 3 residues ahead of where the CDR3 ends, so the germline J gene completes it. V is TRBV6-1 and J is TRBJ2-7; D unclear. Trimming left V 1 base short and J 6 bases short, with 10 bases between. Germline CDR1 and CDR2: MNHNS and SASEGT. The CDR3 sequence is 13 residues long. This CDR3 is CASSEVPTGEQYF. CDR3 bases read: TGTGCCAGCAGTGAAGTACCGACGGGCGAG.

With respect to this clone: The CDR3 end falls 3 residues outside the read, so it is completed with the germline J gene. V is TRBV29-1 and J is TRBJ1-2; D is unresolved. Per the germline V gene, CDR1 is SQVTM and CDR2 is ANQGSEA. There are 13 residues in the CDR3. CDR3 residues: CSVVSGDHYDYTF. CDR3 DNA, as far as it was read: TGCAGCGTTGTGAGCGGGGATCACTACGAC.

In the case of this clone: The CDR3 goes on 3 residues after the read ends, and that part is filled in from the germline J gene. The genes are TRBV10-1 and TRBJ2-2, with 7 bases fitting TRBD1. V lost 7 bases, J lost 8 bases, and 7 bases stayed unmatched. Germline CDR1 WNHNN, CDR2 SYGVQD (reference sequence). The CDR3 has 13 amino acids. The CDR3 sequence: CASTHEGAGELFF. The sequenced CDR3 bases are TGCGCCAGCACCCACGAGGGGGCGGGGGAG.

Notes on this clone: The read ends 3 residues early relative to the CDR3; the germline J gene fills the gap. This chain links TRBV7-3 with TRBJ2-3; TRBD2 might be the D (6 bases). The CDR3 is 15 residues long. Trimming pared 4 bases from V and 0 bases from J, leaving 11 bases between. The germline CDR1 and CDR2 sequences are SGHTA and FQGTGA. The chain's CDR3 is CASSSGGVSTDTQYF. CDR3 bases read: TGTGCCAGCAGCTCGGGCGGGGTCAGCACAGATACG. Looking up the rest from reference TRBV7-3 and TRBJ2-3 gives the full variable domain: GAGVSQTPSNKVTEKGKYVELRCDPISGHTALYWYRQSLGQGPEFLIYFQGTGAADDSGLPNDRFFAVRPEGSVSTLKIQRTERGDSAVYLCASSSGGVSTDTQYFGPGTRLTVL.